This T cell receptor (beta chain) stems from a study of graft-versus-host responses after intestinal transplantation (dated by TCRdb to the early 2020s). With regard to the full study: Recipients received multivisceral, liver-intestinal, or isolated intestinal transplants. Every recipient was given anti-thymocyte globulin induction, then maintenance tacrolimus and steroids for about 3 years. After intestinal transplantation, graft-versus-host and host-versus-graft alloreactive T cell clones in the graft, circulation and bone marrow were tracked using bulk TCR-beta CDR3 sequencing. Alloreactive clones were identified by sequencing pre-transplant mixed lymphocyte reaction products and comparing these products with unstimulated pre-transplant donor and recipient T cells. The cohort enrolled under 25 intestinal transplant recipients including one retransplant, and a few patients lacking pretransplant specimens were excluded. Donor T cell macrochimerism was defined as a peak of at least 4% donor T cells among recipient peripheral blood mononuclear cells. Instead of going to the commercial service, samples from a few later patients were sequenced in-house on an Illumina MiSeq and processed with MiXCR.

The paper's findings and limits, for the study overall: GvH clones turned up in recipient bone marrow, with some appearing earlier in ileal mucosa or blood, a pattern consistent with an intestinal mucosal origin. The relatively low number and heterogeneity of intestinal transplant patients limited the conclusions. In patients with donor T cell macrochimerism, the allografts had high GvH to HvG T cell clonal ratios. Early after transplant, peak levels of circulating GvH clones were associated with declines in HvG clones.

Concerning this clone: The specificity of this receptor is unknown. Nothing much larger sits one base from this clone, and base qualities are not available.

The CDR3 runs 11 residues from the cysteine to the phenylalanine. The entry retains the CDR3 DNA only, 33 bases that are in frame from base 1. Receptors were amplified or captured by the immunoSEQ multiplex PCR assay. High-throughput TCR-beta CDR3 sequencing of genomic DNA from most patients was performed by Adaptive Biotechnologies. Turning to the authors' computational methods: TCR sequencing data for around 19 patients were retrieved from Adaptive's ImmunoSEQ software; three other patients were processed with MiXCR and VDJtools. CDR3 nucleotide sequences shared between donor and recipient were removed because the origin of such sequences could not be assigned. At least 2-fold expansion over unstimulated cells and a minimum CFSE-low frequency of 0.002% (template counts) or 0.001% (read counts) were required for clones to be classified as alloreactive. A clone was considered mappable if detected in the sequenced pre-transplant spleen, lymph node, or MLR CFSE-low populations of the donor or recipient. The cumulative frequency of alloreactive clones was calculated as a percentage of all sequences, weighted by copy number. In TCRdb, the immuneACCESS table is reduced to in-frame sequences with V and J assigned. These tables do not hold every clone; where another copy was compared, an unresolved V gene accounts for under half, and the others remain unexplained. The V and J calls and clone size were taken over from that table, and D and trimming were inferred from the DNA. The sample yields roughly 70,000 clones; roughly 89% were counted once. The ten largest make up roughly 6.3% of the sample.

After transplant, bone marrow was aspirated from the posterior iliac crest or from another site selected by the physician. The receptor was derived from a human patient who received an intestinal transplant, so some T cells may come from the graft donor. The rearrangement combines TRBV21-1 with TRBJ2-7. TRBV21-1 is a documented pseudogene. Sequences were derived from bone marrow, sampled around 720 days after intestinal transplantation. This receptor has the CDR3 CASSKTYEQYF. The DNA sequence follows: TGTGCCAGCAGCAAAACCTACGAGCAGTACTTC.